This TCR beta chain was recorded in a study of OX40 agonist ivuxolimab in advanced cancers. A note on the overall study: Ivuxolimab was an agonistic, fully human IgG2 monoclonal antibody directed against OX40 (CD134), a costimulatory receptor. Intravenous ivuxolimab was administered to patients every 2 weeks at six dose levels: 0.01, 0.1, 0.3, 1.5, 3 and 10 mg/kg. Of the approximately 53 patients in dose escalation, some 19 had hepatocellular carcinoma, around 15 had melanoma, 9 had renal cell carcinoma and 9 had head and neck cancer. A male proportion of roughly 80% and a mean age of 60 years, ranging from roughly 23 to 79, were recorded for the dose-escalation cohort. Prior anti-PD-1, anti-PD-L1 or anti-CTLA-4 therapy was permitted, and less than 45% of dose-escalation patients had received checkpoint inhibitors. Three dose-escalation patients achieved partial responses, one with hepatocellular carcinoma and two with cutaneous melanoma. Peripheral TCRbeta sequencing was intended to test whether TCR sequence diversity was altered and clonal T-cell expansion was caused by ivuxolimab. The paper describes the monotherapy dose-escalation part (N of about 57 patients) of the phase I trial of ivuxolimab. Here is what the overall study found, with its caveats: In the 0.1-3.0 mg/kg groups, partial responders had among the lowest normalized peripheral clonal expansion, particularly in CD8+ T cells. Low levels of normalized T-cell clonal expansion were also seen in some patients who did not respond. Antigen specificity was not determined for the clonally expanded peripheral T cells. On average, CD8+ T cells showed more expanded clones than CD4+ T cells after ivuxolimab. At doses from 0.1 to 3.0 mg/kg, clonal expansion was seen in both CD4+ and CD8+ blood T cells between baseline and week 6.

To note about this clone: Its antigen remains unidentified. No per-base quality is available; no much larger clone lies one base away.

For sequencing of the TCRbeta CDR3 region, genomic DNA was extracted from the sorted cells. The immunoSEQ Assay was used for sequencing of TCRbeta CDR3 regions. TCRdb took this table from immuneACCESS and kept in-frame rearrangements with V and J called. Such tables lack part of the clones; where checked against another copy, unresolved V genes explain under half of the gap, and the rest is unexplained. In this sample the table shows 50,000 or so clones, roughly 91% of which occur a single time. More than 20% of the sample comes from the top ten. The germline V gene sets CDR1 to LGHNA and CDR2 to YSLEER. The CDR3, cysteine through phenylalanine, is 16 amino acids long. The entry retains the CDR3 DNA only, 48 bases that are in frame from base 1. At the junction V is shortened by 0 bases and J by 4 bases; bases outside the gene matches: 4. The trial excluded patients who had a history of autoimmune disease or were on systemic immunosuppression. Peripheral blood for TCR sequencing was collected from all dose cohorts at baseline, on cycle 4 day 1, and on cycle 7 day 1. The samples were taken from a phase I, first-in-human, multicenter, open-label dose-escalation trial of ivuxolimab. Adults with locally advanced or metastatic melanoma, renal cell, hepatocellular, or head and neck squamous cell carcinoma were enrolled in the trial. Before TCR sequencing, CD4+ and CD8+ T cells were separately sorted from peripheral blood.

Recombination linked TRBV4-3 to TRBJ2-1, with 9 central nucleotides matching TRBD1. The sample was CD4+ or CD8+ T cells sorted from blood, taken in a trial of the OX40 agonist ivuxolimab. This clonotype was obtained from an adult with an advanced solid tumor such as melanoma, head and neck, liver or kidney cancer. The CDR3 reads CASSQDRDRVYNEQFF. The nucleotides read TGCGCCAGCAGCCAAGATAGGGACAGGGTATACAATGAGCAGTTCTTC.